This T cell receptor (beta chain) was sequenced during a study of blood T cell repertoires in COVID-19. Assay: immunoSEQ multiplex PCR; the TCRdb copy retains only in-frame clones and omits some. The data hold a few hundred thousand clones, with around 84% observed a single time. Sequences were obtained from peripheral blood. The source is a man under 40 with active or convalescent COVID-19.

For the CDR3, the DNA is TGTGCCAGCAGTGAAGCCCGTCAGCGGACCGGGGAGCTGTTTTTT. This codes for CASSEARQRTGELFF. J is TRBJ2-2 and V is TRBV6-1; TRBD2 might be the D (5 bases). Trimming pared 0 bases from V and 5 bases from J, leaving 10 bases between. This CDR3 spans 15 amino acids. Germline-derived CDR1 and CDR2 are MNHNS and SASEGT.